This T cell receptor beta chain stems from a study of a mutant IDH1 vaccine in newly diagnosed glioma. Study in general: Of treated patients, approximately 60% were men and approximately 40% women, averaging about 37 years.

About this clone itself: What it binds is not known.

General study results and limits: Evidence of vaccine-induced immune responses was documented in 85% to 95% of patients.

Time point: baseline, week 1 (first vaccination visit). Treatment reported: pre-vaccination baseline after standard-of-care therapy. Each astrocytoma in the donors was new, WHO grade 3 or 4, IDH1-mutant and ATRX-lost. Sequencing used immunoSEQ multiplex PCR; TCRdb keeps in-frame clones, though not all of them. The repertoire has around 64,000 clones, around four fifths of them found once; the top ten carry roughly 4.4%. CDR1 SGHVS and CDR2 FNYEAQ come from the germline V gene. The V end lost 7 bases, the J end lost 3 bases, and 24 bases lay between the germline ends. This CDR3 comprises 17 residues. The TCR comes from a woman under 30 with glioma. Some clones in this sample may be carry-over from other donors' samples. The sequencing used peripheral blood mononuclear cells (PBMCs), collected from a glioma patient treated with radiotherapy, temozolomide or both. V usage is TRBV7-6 and J usage is TRBJ1-2, with D perhaps TRBD1 (5 bases). The CDR3 reads CASNPWGMGKGDYGYTF. The CDR3 region has the DNA TGTGCCAGCAACCCTTGGGGGATGGGCAAGGGTGACTATGGCTACACCTTC. Together with reference TRBV7-6 and TRBJ1-2, the CDR3 gives the full variable domain: GAGVSQSPRYKVTKRGQDVALRCDPISGHVSLYWYRQALGQGPEFLTYFNYEAQQDKSGLPNDRFSAERPEGSISTLTIQRTEQRDSAMYRCASNPWGMGKGDYGYTFGSGTRLTVV.